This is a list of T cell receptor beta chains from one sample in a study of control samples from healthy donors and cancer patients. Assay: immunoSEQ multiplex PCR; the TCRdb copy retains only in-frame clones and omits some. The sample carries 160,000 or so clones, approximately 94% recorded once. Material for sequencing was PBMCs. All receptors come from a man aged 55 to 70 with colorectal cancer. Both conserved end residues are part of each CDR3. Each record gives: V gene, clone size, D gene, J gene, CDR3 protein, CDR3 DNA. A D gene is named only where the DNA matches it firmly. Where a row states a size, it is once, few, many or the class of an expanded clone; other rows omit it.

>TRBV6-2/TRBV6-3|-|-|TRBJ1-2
CASSQSGTRYGYTF
TGTGCCAGCAGTCAGAGCGGGACACGATATGGCTACACCTTC
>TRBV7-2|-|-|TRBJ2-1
CASSLPSPEQFF
TGTGCCAGCAGCCTCCCCAGCCCTGAGCAGTTCTTC
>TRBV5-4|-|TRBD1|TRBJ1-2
CASRLTGLQGYTF
TGTGCCAGCAGACTGACAGGGCTGCAAGGCTACACCTTC
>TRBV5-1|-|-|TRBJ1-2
CASRQGNYGYTF
TGCGCCAGCAGACAGGGCAACTATGGCTACACCTTC
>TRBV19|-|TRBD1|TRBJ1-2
CASSIKQGAYGYTF
TGTGCCAGTAGTATAAAACAGGGGGCCTATGGCTACACCTTC
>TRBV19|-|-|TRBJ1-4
CASSGLLNEKLFF
TGTGCCAGTTCGGGGCTGCTAAATGAAAAACTGTTTTTT
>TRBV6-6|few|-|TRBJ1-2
CASSLSNYGYTF
TGTGCCAGCAGTTTATCTAACTATGGCTACACCTTC
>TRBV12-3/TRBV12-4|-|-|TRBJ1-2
CASSLFVGYTF
TGTGCCAGCAGTTTATTTGTTGGCTACACCTTC
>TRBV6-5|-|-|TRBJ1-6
CASRAPGSNSPLHF
TGTGCCAGCAGGGCCCCCGGATCTAATTCACCCCTCCACTTT
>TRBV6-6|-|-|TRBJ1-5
CASSQQGYNQPQHF
TGTGCCAGCAGCCAACAAGGGTACAATCAGCCCCAGCATTTT
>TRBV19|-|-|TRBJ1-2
CASSIDSYNYGYTF
TGTGCCAGTAGTATAGACAGTTATAACTATGGCTACACCTTC
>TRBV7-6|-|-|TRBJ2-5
CASSLMAQETQYF
TGTGCCAGCAGCTTAATGGCGCAAGAGACCCAGTACTTC
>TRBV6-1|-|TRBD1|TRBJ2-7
CASSGGGQSLRHEQYF
TGTGCCAGCAGTGGTGGGGGACAGTCCCTCCGGCACGAGCAGTACTTC
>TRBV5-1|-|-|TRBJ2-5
CASSESQETQYF
TGCGCCAGCAGCGAAAGCCAAGAGACCCAGTACTTC
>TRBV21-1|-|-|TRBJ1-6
CAGVGQGGPYNSPLHF
TGTGCCGGGGTTGGACAGGGAGGCCCCTATAATTCACCCCTCCACTTT
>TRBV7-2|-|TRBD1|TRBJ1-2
CASSLIHGQGGYGYTF
TGTGCCAGCAGCCTTATCCATGGACAGGGCGGGTATGGCTACACCTTC
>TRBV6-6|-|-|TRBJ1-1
CASTITRLEAFF
TGTGCCAGCACTATTACCCGACTTGAAGCTTTCTTT
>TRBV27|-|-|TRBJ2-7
CASSLSGRGPYEQYF
TGTGCCAGCAGTTTAAGCGGCAGGGGACCCTACGAGCAGTACTTC
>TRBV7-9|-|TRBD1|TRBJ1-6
CASSVRQGTSPLHF
TGTGCCAGCAGCGTCAGACAGGGTACCTCACCCCTCCACTTT
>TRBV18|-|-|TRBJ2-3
CASSPVGDTQYF
TGTGCCAGCTCACCGGTTGGAGATACGCAGTATTTT
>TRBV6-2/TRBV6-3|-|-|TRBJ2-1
CASSYPPSLGQFF
TGTGCCAGCAGTTACCCGCCCTCCTTAGGGCAGTTCTTC
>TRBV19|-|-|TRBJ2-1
CASSIATGTYNEQFF
TGTGCCAGTAGTATAGCTACAGGTACCTACAATGAGCAGTTCTTC
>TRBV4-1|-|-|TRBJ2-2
CASSLIQGGPGELFF
TGCGCCAGCAGCCTCATTCAGGGGGGCCCCGGGGAGCTGTTTTTT
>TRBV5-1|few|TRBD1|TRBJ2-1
CASSFTGDEQFF
TGCGCCAGCAGCTTTACAGGGGATGAGCAGTTCTTC